This TCR beta chain was sequenced during a study of blood T cell repertoires in COVID-19. The assay was immunoSEQ multiplex PCR, and TCRdb's table has in-frame clones only and misses some. The profile shows around 330,000 clones, approximately 81% of them singletons. V lost 3 bases to trimming and J lost 3 bases, with 7 bases between them. The CDR3 length is 13 residues. Germline values: CDR1 LGHDT, CDR2 YNNKEL (reference sequence). Participants, 18 to 89 years old, spanned some 23 US areas. This chain joins TRBV3-1 (or the pseudogene TRBV3-2) and TRBJ2-3, with D possibly being TRBD1 (5 bases). Sample: PBMCs or T cells enriched from blood (not recorded which). The source of this sequence is a woman in her 30s who had been exposed to COVID-19. The CDR3 DNA reads TGTGCCAGCAGCCACCAGGGTACAGATACGCAGTATTTT. Residues: CASSHQGTDTQYF.